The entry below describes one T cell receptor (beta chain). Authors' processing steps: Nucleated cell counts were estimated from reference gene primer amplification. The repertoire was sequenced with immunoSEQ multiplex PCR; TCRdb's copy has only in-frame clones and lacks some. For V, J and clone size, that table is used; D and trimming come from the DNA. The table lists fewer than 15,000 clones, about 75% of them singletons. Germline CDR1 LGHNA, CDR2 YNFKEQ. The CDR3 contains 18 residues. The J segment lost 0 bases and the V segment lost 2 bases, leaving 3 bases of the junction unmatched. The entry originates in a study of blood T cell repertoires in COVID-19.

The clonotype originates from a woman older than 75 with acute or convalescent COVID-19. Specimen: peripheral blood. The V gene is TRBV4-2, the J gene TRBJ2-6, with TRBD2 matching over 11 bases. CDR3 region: CASSQTSGGVSGANVLTF. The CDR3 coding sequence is TGTGCCAGCAGCCAAACTAGCGGGGGTGTCTCTGGGGCCAACGTCCTGACTTTC.